This T cell receptor beta chain was sequenced for a study of T-cell memory formation after mild COVID-19. Study context: TCR clusters largely stayed donor specific. Study-wide points: Researchers found some responding clones in pre-infection memory, a sign that cross-reactive memory joined. Contracting clones localized mainly to CM and EM when CD4+ and mainly to EMRA when CD8+.

Employing constant-segment primers, 5'RACE generated TCR alpha and TCR beta cDNA libraries bearing sample barcodes and UMIs. TCRdb reprocessed the 5' RACE reads with MiXCR, giving one entry per CDR3 protein. The table has roughly 52,000 distinct CDR3 sequences, approximately 7% seen once. Germline V gene sequence: CDR1 LGHNA, CDR2 YSLEER. The CDR3 sequence is 16 residues long. V lost 3 bases to trimming and J lost 4 bases; unmatched junction nucleotides: 7. With respect to this clonotype: Its antigen is undetermined. Since no conserved phenylalanine or tryptophan closes the CDR3, a read error is the likely cause.

This receptor was identified in a man aged 18-30 years who had mild COVID-19 (a few samples of this study predate the infection). Cell type and time point are not known. J is TRBJ2-2 and V is TRBV4-3, with TRBD1 identical over 8 bases. The sample taken for sequencing was PBMCs or a T cell subset sorted from them (not recorded which). The CDR3 sequence is CASSHLRTGGTGELFS. CDR3 nucleotides: TGCGCCAGCAGCCACCTCCGTACAGGGGGCACCGGGGAGCTGTTTTCT.